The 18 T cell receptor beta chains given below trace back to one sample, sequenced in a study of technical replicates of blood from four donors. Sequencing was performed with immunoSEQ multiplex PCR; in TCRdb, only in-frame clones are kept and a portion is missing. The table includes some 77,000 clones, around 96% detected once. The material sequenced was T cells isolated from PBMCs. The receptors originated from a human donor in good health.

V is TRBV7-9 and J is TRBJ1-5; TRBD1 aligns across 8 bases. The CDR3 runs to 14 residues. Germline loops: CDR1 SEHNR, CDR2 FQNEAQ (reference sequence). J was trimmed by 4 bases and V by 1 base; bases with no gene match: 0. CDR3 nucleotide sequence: TGTGCCAGCAGCTTAGGGGACAGGAATCAGCCCCAGCATTTT. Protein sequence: CASSLGDRNQPQHF.

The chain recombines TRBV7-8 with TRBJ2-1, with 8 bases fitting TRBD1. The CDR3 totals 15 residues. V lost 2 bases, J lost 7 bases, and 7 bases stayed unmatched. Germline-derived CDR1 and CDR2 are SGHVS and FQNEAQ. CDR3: CASSLSQGARNEQFF. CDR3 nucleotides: TGTGCCAGCAGCTTATCCCAGGGGGCGAGGAATGAGCAGTTCTTC.

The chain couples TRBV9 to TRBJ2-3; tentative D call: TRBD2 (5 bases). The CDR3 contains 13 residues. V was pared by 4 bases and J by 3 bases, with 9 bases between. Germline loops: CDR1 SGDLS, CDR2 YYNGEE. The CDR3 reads CASSRGLTDTQYF. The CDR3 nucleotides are TGTGCCAGCAGCCGAGGGCTAACAGATACGCAGTATTTT. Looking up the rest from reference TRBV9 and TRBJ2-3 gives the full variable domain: DSGVTQTPKHLITATGQRVTLRCSPRSGDLSVYWYQQSLDQGLQFLIQYYNGEERAKGNILERFSAQQFPDLHSELNLSSLELGDSALYFCASSRGLTDTQYFGPGTRLTVL.

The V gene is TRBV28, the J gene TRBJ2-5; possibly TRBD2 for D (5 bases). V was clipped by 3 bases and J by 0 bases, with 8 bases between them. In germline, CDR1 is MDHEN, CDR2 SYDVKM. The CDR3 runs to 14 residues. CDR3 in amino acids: CASSLSGNQETQYF. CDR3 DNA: TGTGCCAGCAGTTTGTCGGGAAACCAAGAGACCCAGTACTTC.

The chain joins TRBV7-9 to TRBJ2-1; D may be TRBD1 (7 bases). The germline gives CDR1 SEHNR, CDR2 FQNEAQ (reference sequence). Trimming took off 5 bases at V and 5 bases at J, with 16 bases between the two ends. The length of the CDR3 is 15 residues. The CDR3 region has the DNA TGTGCCAGCAGCATAAGGGGGCGGGGTAACAATGAGCAGTTCTTC. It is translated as CASSIRGRGNNEQFF. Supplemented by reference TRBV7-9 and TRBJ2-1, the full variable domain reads DTGVSQNPRHKITKRGQNVTFRCDPISEHNRLYWYRQTLGQGPEFLTYFQNEAQLEKSRLLSDRFSAERPKGSFSTLEIQRTEQGDSAMYLCASSIRGRGNNEQFFGPGTRLTVL.

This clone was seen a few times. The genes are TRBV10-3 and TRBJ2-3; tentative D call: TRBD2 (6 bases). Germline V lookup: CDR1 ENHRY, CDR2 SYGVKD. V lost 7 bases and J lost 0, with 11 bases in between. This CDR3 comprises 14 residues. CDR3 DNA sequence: TGTGCCATCAAGGAGAGCGGGAGCACAGATACGCAGTATTTT. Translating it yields CAIKESGSTDTQYF.

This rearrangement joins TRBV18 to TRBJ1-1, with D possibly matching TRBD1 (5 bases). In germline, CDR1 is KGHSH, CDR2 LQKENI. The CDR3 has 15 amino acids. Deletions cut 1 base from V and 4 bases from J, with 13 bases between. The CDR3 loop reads CASSPLIREGTEAFF. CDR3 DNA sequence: TGTGCCAGCTCACCACTGATCAGGGAGGGCACTGAAGCTTTCTTT.

The CDR3 spells CASSLGLAGATGELFF. In nucleotides, the CDR3 is TGTGCCAGCAGCTTGGGACTAGCGGGAGCAACCGGGGAGCTGTTTTTT. The V and J genes are TRBV5-8 and TRBJ2-2; 12 bases map to TRBD2. This CDR3 has 16 amino acids. The junction had 2 bases not matched to a gene; V was cut back by 0 bases and J by 5 bases. Germline loops: CDR1 SGHTS, CDR2 YDEGEE. Filled out from reference TRBV5-8 and TRBJ2-2, the complete variable domain reads EAGVTQSPTHLIKTRGQQATLRCSPISGHTSVYWYQQALGLGLQFLLWYDEGEERNRGNFPPRFSGRQFPNYSSELNVNALELEDSALYLCASSLGLAGATGELFFGEGSRLTVL.

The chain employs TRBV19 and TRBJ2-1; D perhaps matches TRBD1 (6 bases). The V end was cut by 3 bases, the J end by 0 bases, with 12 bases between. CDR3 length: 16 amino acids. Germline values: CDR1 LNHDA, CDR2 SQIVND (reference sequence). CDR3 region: CASSMDGTYSYNEQFF. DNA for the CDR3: TGTGCCAGTAGTATGGACGGGACATACTCCTACAATGAGCAGTTCTTC.

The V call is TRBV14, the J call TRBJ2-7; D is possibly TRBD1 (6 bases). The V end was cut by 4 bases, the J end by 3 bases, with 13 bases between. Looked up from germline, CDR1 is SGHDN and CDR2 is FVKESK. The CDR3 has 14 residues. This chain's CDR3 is CASSPGQRHYEQYF. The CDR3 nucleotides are TGTGCCAGCAGCCCCGGACAGCGCCACTACGAGCAGTACTTC.

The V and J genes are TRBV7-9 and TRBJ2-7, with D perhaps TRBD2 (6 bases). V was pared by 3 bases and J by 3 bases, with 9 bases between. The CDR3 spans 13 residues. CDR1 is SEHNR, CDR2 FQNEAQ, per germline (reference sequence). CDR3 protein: CASSFWRGYEQYF. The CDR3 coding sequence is TGTGCCAGCAGCTTTTGGCGGGGCTACGAGCAGTACTTC.

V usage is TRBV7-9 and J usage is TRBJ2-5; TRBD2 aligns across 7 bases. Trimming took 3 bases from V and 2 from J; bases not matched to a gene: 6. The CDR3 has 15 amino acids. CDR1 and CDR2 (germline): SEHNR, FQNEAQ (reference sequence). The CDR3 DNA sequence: TGTGCCAGCAGCTTGCTGCTAGCGGTTCAAGAGACCCAGTACTTC. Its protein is CASSLLLAVQETQYF.

The CDR3, as DNA: TGTGCCATCAGTGAGTCTTCTGCAACTAGCACAGATACGCAGTATTTT. Amino acids: CAISESSATSTDTQYF. The genes are TRBV10-3 and TRBJ2-3, with unresolved D. Germline CDR1 is ENHRY and CDR2 is SYGVKD. This CDR3 contains 16 residues. The V gene lost 0 bases and the J gene lost 0 bases, with 10 bases spanning the gap.

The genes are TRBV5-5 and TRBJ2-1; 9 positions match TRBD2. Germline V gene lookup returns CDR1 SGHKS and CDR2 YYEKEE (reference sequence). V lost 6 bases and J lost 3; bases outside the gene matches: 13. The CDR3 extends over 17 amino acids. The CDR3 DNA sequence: TGTGCCAGCACTCCGGGAGCGGGACTAGCAGACTACAATGAGCAGTTCTTC. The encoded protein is CASTPGAGLADYNEQFF.

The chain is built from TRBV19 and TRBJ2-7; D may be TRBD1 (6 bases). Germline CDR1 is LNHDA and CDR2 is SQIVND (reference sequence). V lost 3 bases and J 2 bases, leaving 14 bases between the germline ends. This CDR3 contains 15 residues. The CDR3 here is CASSIGSGATYEQYF. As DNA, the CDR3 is TGTGCCAGTAGTATTGGGTCAGGGGCAACCTACGAGCAGTACTTC.

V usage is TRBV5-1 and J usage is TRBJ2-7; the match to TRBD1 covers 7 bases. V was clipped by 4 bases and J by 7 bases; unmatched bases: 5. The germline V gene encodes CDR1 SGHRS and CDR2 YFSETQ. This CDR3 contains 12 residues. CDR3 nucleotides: TGCGCCAGCAGCCTGACAGGGAGTGAGCAGTACTTC. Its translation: CASSLTGSEQYF.

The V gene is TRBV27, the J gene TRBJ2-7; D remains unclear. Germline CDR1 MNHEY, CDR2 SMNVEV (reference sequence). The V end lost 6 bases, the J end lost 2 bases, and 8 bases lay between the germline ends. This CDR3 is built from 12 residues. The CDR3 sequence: CASRTGPYEQYF. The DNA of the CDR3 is TGTGCCAGCAGGACGGGTCCCTACGAGCAGTACTTC.

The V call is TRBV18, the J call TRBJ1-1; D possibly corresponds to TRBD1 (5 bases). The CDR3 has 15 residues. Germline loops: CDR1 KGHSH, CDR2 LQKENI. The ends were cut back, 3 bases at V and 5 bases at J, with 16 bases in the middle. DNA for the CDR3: TGTGCCAGCTCACCCCCTAACCGGGACTCTACTGAAGCTTTCTTT. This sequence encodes CASSPPNRDSTEAFF.